The entry below describes one TCR beta chain. The entry originates in a study of cytomegalovirus exposure and HLA in healthy donors. Turning to the study itself: A later analysis reported the 120 or so validation repertoires used the same platform as the approximately 670 first-cohort repertoires.

The donors were members of the approximately 130-subject validation cohort (separate from the approximately 670-subject first cohort). The CDR3 extends over 13 amino acids. The V gene's germline CDR1 is LNHDA and CDR2 SQIVND (reference sequence). J lost 7 bases, V lost 3 bases, and 5 bases had no gene match. Using immunoSEQ multiplex PCR, the repertoire was profiled, and TCRdb retains in-frame clones only, with some absent. The sample shows 200,000 or so clones, over 65% of them seen only once. The TCR was taken from a man younger than 30 in good health and CMV-seropositive. Sequenced material: PBMCs. The genes are TRBV19 and TRBJ2-7, with 8 bases lining up with TRBD1. CDR3: CASSIQGAIEQYF. For the CDR3, the DNA is TGTGCCAGTAGTATTCAGGGGGCCATTGAGCAGTACTTC.